This T cell receptor beta chain appears in the sequencing data of a study of CD8+CD57+ T cells in acquired aplastic anemia. Study information: Mean DNA quantity obtained from sorted CD4+ and CD8+ cells was 3 to 3.5 ug. Healthy CD8+ samples averaged about 11.0 million reads. Study-wide results and limits: About 29 CD8+ CDR3 sequences occurred in both the patients and the controls.

This clonotype was seen ten or more times. Its antigen is undetermined. The template for TCR beta VDJ and CDR3 sequence profiling was genomic DNA. Each CDR3 protein gets one entry after TCRdb re-called the reads with MiXCR. The sample contains 200,000 to 250,000 distinct CDR3 sequences, approximately 35% of which appear only once. V was cut by 1 base and J by 7 bases, with 5 bases left in between. The CDR3 has 13 amino acids. CDR1 and CDR2 (germline): LGHDT, YNNKEL (reference sequence). The TCR comes from a human donor in good health, serving as a control. The sample was sorted CD4+, CD8+, or CD8+CD57+ T cells (not recorded which) from PBMCs. The rearrangement links TRBV3-1 to TRBJ1-6; D is unresolved. The CDR3 region is CASSQGSNSPLHF. DNA of the CDR3: TGTGCCAGCAGCCAAGGATCCAATTCACCCCTCCACTTT.